This TCR beta chain was sequenced in a study of T cell responses to AZD1222 COVID-19 vaccine. Overall study context: Combined were second doses at about 4 or about 12 weeks. General study points: The donors showed a predominance of white British ancestry and of females, with possible underestimation of clonal diversity.

Here immunoSEQ multiplex PCR was the method, and the copy in TCRdb shows in-frame clones only, minus some. Among roughly 67,000 clones, more than 70% were seen once, and the ten largest hold about an eighth. This clone was observed a few times. As yet, its antigen is unknown. Germline is not matched at one junction end, which may reflect a read error. The germline V gene has CDR1 MNHEY and CDR2 SVGAGI. There are 14 residues in the CDR3. This chain uses TRBV6-5 with TRBJ1-3; weak D call: TRBD1 (5 bases). The sequenced sample was peripheral blood, obtained on day 0 of AZD1222 vaccination. The TCR was taken from an adult in good health. CDR3 amino acids: CASSDSGRGNTIYF. For the CDR3, the DNA is TGTGCCAGCAGTGACTCGGGACGAGGAAACACCATATATTTT.